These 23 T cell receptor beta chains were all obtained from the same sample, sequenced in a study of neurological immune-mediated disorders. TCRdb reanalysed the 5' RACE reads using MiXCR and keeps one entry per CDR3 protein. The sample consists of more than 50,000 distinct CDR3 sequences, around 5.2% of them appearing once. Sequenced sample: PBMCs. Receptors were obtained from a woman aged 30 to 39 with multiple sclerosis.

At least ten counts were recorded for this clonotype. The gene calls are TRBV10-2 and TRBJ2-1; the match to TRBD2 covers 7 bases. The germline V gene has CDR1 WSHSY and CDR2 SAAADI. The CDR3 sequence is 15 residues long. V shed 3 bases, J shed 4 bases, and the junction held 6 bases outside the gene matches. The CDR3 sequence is CASSEGLADYNEQFF. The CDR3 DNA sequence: TGCGCCAGCAGTGAAGGGCTAGCGGATTACAATGAGCAGTTCTTC.

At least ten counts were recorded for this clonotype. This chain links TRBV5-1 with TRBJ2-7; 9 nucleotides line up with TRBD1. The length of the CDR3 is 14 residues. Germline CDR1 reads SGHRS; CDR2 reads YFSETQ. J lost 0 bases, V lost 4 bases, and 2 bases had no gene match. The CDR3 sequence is CASSGQGSSYEQYF. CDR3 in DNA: TGCGCCAGCAGCGGACAGGGGAGCTCCTACGAGCAGTACTTC.

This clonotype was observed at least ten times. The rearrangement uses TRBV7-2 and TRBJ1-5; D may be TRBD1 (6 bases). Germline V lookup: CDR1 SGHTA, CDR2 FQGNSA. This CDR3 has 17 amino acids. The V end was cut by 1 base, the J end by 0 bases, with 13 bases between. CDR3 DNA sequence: TGTGCCAGCAGCTTAGGAATTTACAGGGATAGCAATCAGCCCCAGCATTTT. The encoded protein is CASSLGIYRDSNQPQHF.

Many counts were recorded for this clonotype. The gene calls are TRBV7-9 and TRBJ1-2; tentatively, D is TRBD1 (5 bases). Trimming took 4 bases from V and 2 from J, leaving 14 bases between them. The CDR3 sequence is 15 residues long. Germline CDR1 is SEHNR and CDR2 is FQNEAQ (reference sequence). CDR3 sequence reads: CASSSIAGGNYGYTF. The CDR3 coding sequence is TGTGCCAGCAGCTCGATCGCCGGGGGGAACTATGGCTACACCTTC.

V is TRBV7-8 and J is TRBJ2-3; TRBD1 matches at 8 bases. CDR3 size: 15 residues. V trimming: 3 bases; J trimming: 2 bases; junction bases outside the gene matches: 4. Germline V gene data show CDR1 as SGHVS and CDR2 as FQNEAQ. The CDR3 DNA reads TGTGCCAGCAGCTTGACAGGGGAGACCACAGATACGCAGTATTTT. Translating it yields CASSLTGETTDTQYF.

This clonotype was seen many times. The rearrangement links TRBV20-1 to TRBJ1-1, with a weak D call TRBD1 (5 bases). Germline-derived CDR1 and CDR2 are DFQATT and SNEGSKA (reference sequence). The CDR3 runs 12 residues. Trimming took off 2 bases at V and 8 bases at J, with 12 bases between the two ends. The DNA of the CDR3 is TGCAGTGCTAGACCGACAGCCCAAGAAGCTTTCTTT. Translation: CSARPTAQEAFF.

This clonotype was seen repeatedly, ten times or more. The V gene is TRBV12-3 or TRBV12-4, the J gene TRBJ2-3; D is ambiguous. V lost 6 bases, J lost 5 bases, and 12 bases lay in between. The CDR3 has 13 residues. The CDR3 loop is CASSLLRLDTQYF. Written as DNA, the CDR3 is TGTGCCAGCAGCCTTCTTCGTTTAGATACGCAGTATTTT.

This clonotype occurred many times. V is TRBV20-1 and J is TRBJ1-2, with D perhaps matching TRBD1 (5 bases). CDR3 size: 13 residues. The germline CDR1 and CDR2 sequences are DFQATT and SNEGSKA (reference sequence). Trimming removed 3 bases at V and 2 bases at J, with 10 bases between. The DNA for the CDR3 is TGCAGTGCTAGGGGACCGACCAACTATGGCTACACCTTC. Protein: CSARGPTNYGYTF.

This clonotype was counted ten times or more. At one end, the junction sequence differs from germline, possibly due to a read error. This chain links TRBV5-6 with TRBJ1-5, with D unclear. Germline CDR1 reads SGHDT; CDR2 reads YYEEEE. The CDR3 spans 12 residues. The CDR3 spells CASSLDRQPQNF. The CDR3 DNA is TGTGCCAGCAGCTTGGATCGCCAGCCCCAGAATTTT.

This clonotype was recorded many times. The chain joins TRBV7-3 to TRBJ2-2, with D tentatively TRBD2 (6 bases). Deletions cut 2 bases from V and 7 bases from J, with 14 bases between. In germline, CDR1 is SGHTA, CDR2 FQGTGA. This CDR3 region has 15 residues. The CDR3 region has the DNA TGTGCCAGCAGCTTAGGGGGGACCTACGGCGGGGAGCTGTTTTTT. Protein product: CASSLGGTYGGELFF. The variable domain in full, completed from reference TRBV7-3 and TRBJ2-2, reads GAGVSQTPSNKVTEKGKYVELRCDPISGHTALYWYRQSLGQGPEFLIYFQGTGAADDSGLPNDRFFAVRPEGSVSTLKIQRTERGDSAVYLCASSLGGTYGGELFFGEGSRLTVL.

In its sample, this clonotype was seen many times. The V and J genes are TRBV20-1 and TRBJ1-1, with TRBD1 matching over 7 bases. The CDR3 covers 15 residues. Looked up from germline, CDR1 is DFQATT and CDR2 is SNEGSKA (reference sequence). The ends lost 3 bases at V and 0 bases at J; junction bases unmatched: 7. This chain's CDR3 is CSASHNRGMNTEAFF. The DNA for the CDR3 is TGCAGTGCTAGCCATAACAGGGGCATGAACACTGAAGCTTTCTTT.

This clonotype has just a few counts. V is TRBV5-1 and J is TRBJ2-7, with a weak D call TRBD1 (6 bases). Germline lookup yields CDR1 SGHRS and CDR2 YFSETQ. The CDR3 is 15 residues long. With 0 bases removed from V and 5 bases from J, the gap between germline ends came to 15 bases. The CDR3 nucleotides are TGCGCCAGCAGCTTGGTTGGGCAGGGGATCGACGAGCAGTACTTC. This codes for CASSLVGQGIDEQYF.

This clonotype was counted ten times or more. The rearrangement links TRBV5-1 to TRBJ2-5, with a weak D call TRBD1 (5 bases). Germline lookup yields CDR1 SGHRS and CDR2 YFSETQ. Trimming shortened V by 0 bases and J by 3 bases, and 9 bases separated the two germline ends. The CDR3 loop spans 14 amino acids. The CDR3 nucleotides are TGCGCCAGCAGCTTGGTGGGGCCGAAAGAGACCCAGTACTTC. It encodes CASSLVGPKETQYF. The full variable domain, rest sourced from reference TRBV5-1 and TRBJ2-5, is KAGVTQTPRYLIKTRGQQVTLSCSPISGHRSVSWYQQTPGQGLQFLFEYFSETQRNKGNFPGRFSGRQFSNSRSEMNVSTLELGDSALYLCASSLVGPKETQYFGPGTRLLVL.

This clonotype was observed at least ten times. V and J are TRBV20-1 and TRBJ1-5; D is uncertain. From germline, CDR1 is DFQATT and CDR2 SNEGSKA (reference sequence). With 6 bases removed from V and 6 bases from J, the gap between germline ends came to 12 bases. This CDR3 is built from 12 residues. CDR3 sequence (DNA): TGCAGTGCCGAGACCCTTGGTCAGCCCCAGCATTTT. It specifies CSAETLGQPQHF.

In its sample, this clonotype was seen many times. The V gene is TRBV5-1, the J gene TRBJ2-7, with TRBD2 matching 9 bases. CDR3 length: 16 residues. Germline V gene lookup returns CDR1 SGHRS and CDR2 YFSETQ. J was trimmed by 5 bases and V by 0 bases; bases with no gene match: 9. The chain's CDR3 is CASSLEGLAGIDEQYF. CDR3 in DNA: TGCGCCAGCAGCTTGGAAGGGCTAGCGGGGATAGACGAGCAGTACTTC. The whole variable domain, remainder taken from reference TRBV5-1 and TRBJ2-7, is KAGVTQTPRYLIKTRGQQVTLSCSPISGHRSVSWYQQTPGQGLQFLFEYFSETQRNKGNFPGRFSGRQFSNSRSEMNVSTLELGDSALYLCASSLEGLAGIDEQYFGPGTRLTVT.

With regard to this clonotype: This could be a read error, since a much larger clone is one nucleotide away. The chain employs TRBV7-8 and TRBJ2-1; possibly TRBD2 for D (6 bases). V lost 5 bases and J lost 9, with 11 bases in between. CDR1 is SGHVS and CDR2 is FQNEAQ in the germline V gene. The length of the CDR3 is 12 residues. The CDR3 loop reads CASSIAGLEQFF. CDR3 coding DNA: TGTGCCAGCAGCATCGCGGGACTTGAGCAGTTCTTC.

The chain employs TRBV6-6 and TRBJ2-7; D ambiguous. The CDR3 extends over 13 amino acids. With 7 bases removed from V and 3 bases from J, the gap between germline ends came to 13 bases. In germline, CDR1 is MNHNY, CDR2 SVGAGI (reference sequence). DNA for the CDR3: TGTGCCAGCATCAAGGACGGAAACTACGAGCAGTACTTC. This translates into CASIKDGNYEQYF.

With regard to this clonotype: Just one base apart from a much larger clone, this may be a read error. The CDR3 DNA follows: TGTGCCATCAGTGAGGCGGGAAAGCCTTCCATAAGTACCTTC. Its translation: CAISEAGKPSISTF. The gene calls are TRBV10-3 and TRBJ1-2; no definite D call. V was trimmed by 2 bases and J by 14 bases, leaving 21 bases between them. This CDR3 comprises 14 residues. CDR1 and CDR2 (germline): ENHRY, SYGVKD.

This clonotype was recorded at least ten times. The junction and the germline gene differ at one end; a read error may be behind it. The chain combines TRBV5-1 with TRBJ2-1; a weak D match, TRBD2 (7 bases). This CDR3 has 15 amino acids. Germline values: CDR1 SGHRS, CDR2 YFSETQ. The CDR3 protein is CASSLGGGSYNEQFF. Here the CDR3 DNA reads TGTGCCAGCAGCTTAGGGGGGGGTTCCTACAATGAGCAGTTCTTC.

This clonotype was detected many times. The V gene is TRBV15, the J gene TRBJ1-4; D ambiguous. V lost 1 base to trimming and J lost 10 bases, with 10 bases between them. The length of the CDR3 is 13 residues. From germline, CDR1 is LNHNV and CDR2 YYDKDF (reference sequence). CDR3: CATSRVGNGKLFF. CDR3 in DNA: TGTGCCACCAGCAGAGTGGGGAACGGAAAACTGTTTTTT.

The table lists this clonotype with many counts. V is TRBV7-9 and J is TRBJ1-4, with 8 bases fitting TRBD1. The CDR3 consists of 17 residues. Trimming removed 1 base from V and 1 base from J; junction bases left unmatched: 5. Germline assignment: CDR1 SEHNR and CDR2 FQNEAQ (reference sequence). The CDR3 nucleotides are TGTGCCAGCAGCTTAGGCCAGGGGGCGGTAACTAATGAAAAACTGTTTTTT. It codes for CASSLGQGAVTNEKLFF.

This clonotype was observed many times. The CDR3 region has the DNA TGCGCCAGCTGCGAGCGGGGGGTCTACGAGCAGTACTTC. Translated, it gives CASCERGVYEQYF. The gene calls are TRBV10-2 and TRBJ2-7, with 9 bases identical to TRBD2. CDR1 is WSHSY, CDR2 SAAADI, per germline. V was clipped by 8 bases and J by 3 bases; unmatched bases: 5. There are 13 residues in the CDR3.

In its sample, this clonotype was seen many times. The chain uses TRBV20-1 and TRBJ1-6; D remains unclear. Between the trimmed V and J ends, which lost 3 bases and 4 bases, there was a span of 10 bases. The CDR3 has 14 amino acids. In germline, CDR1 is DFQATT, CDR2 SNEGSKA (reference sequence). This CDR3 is CSARRTDYNSPLHF. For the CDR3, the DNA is TGCAGTGCTAGGCGGACGGATTATAATTCACCCCTCCACTTT.